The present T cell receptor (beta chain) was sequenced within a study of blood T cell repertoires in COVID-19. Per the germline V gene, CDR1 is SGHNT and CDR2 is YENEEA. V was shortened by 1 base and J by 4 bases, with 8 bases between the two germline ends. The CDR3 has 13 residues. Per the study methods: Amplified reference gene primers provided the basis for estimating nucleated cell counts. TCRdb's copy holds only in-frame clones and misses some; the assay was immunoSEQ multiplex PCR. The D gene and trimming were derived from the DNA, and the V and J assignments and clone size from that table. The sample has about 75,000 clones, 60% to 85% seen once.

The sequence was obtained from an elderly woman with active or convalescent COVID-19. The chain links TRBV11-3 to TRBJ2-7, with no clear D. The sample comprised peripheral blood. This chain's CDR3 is CASSLAYGYEQYF. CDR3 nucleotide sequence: TGTGCCAGCAGCTTAGCTTACGGTTACGAGCAGTACTTC.